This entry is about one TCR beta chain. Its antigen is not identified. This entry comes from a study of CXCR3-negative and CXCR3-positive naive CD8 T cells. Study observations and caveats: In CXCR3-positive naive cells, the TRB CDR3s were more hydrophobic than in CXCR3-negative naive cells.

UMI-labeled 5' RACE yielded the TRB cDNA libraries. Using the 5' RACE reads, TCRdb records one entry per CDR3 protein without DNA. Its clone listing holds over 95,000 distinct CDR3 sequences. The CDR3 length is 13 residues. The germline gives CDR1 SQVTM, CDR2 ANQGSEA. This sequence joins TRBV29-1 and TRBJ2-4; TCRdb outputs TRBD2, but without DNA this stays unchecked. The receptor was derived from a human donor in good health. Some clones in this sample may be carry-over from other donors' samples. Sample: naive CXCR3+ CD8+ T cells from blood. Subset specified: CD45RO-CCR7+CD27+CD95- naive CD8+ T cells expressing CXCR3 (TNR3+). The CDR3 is CSVPSVAKNIQYF.